Shown below are 24 T cell receptor beta chains from a single sample sequenced in a study of beta chain features in type 1 diabetes. Expressed TCRB transcripts got sequenced, as all isolated RNA was reverse transcribed. The data were produced by immunoSEQ multiplex PCR, yet TCRdb's version contains in-frame clones alone and is incomplete. Among 250,000 to 350,000 clones listed, 13% to 15% were seen once. The sequenced material came from central memory CD4+ T cells from blood. The origin of the receptors is a man in his thirties or forties in good health.

The table lists this clone with many counts. The sample has other DNA sequences that encode this CDR3 too. The chain links TRBV7-2 to TRBJ2-1; TRBD2 might be the D (5 bases). Looked up from germline, CDR1 is SGHTA and CDR2 is FQGNSA. The V end lost 5 bases, the J end lost 1 base, and 12 bases lay between the germline ends. This CDR3 is 15 amino acids long. This CDR3 is CASSPRRGSYNEQFF. The CDR3 nucleotides are TGTGCCAGCAGCCCCCGTCGCGGGTCCTACAATGAGCAGTTCTTC. The complete variable domain, with remaining parts taken from reference TRBV7-2 and TRBJ2-1, reads GAGVSQSPSNKVTEKGKDVELRCDPISGHTALYWYRQSLGQGLEFLIYFQGNSAPDKSGLPSDRFSAERTGGSVSTLTIQRTQQEDSAVYLCASSPRRGSYNEQFFGPGTRLTVL.

The chain couples TRBV4-1 to TRBJ2-3; TRBD2 agrees at 10 bases. Looked up from germline, CDR1 is MGHRA and CDR2 is YSYEKL. There are 16 residues in the CDR3. Losses at the gene ends were 4 bases for V and 0 bases for J; bases not matched to a gene: 4. The CDR3 DNA sequence: TGCGCCAGCAGCCTTAGCGGGGGGTTTAGCACAGATACGCAGTATTTT. This codes for CASSLSGGFSTDTQYF.

This clone was picked up a small number of times. V is TRBV11-2 and J is TRBJ2-5, with unresolved D. CDR1 and CDR2 from the germline V gene are SGHAT and FQNNGV. This CDR3 spans 14 amino acids. Between the trimmed V and J ends, which lost 3 bases and 6 bases, there was a span of 14 bases. CDR3 region: CASSFSPAEKTQYF. The CDR3 DNA follows: TGTGCCAGCAGCTTCTCCCCGGCAGAAAAGACCCAGTACTTC. The full variable domain, with the rest looked up from reference TRBV11-2 and TRBJ2-5, is EAGVAQSPRYKIIEKRQSVAFWCNPISGHATLYWYQQILGQGPKLLIQFQNNGVVDDSQLPKDRFSAERLKGVDSTLKIQPAKLEDSAVYLCASSFSPAEKTQYFGPGTRLLVL.

The rearrangement links TRBV5-1 to TRBJ2-5, with D unclear. The CDR3 consists of 16 residues. V gave up 0 bases and J gave up 2 bases, with 14 bases separating them. The germline V gene has CDR1 SGHRS and CDR2 YFSETQ. CDR3 sequence (DNA): TGCGCCAGCAGCTTGGCAGCGTCGGGCCCACAAGAGACCCAGTACTTC. Its protein is CASSLAASGPQETQYF. Full variable domain (outside the CDR3, taken from reference TRBV5-1 and TRBJ2-5): KAGVTQTPRYLIKTRGQQVTLSCSPISGHRSVSWYQQTPGQGLQFLFEYFSETQRNKGNFPGRFSGRQFSNSRSEMNVSTLELGDSALYLCASSLAASGPQETQYFGPGTRLLVL.

The V gene is TRBV6-1, the J gene TRBJ2-2; D possibly corresponds to TRBD1 (6 bases). The CDR3 extends over 11 amino acids. Trimming shortened V by 6 bases and J by 13 bases, and 12 bases separated the two germline ends. Germline V gene lookup returns CDR1 MNHNS and CDR2 SASEGT. This CDR3 is CASSPGVGLFF. In DNA form, the CDR3 reads TGTGCCAGCAGCCCAGGGGTTGGGCTGTTTTTT.

This clone has only a few counts. The V and J genes are TRBV19 and TRBJ1-1, with 8 bases fitting TRBD1. With 3 bases clipped from V and 4 bases from J, the junction kept 4 bases outside the gene matches. Germline-derived CDR1 and CDR2 are LNHDA and SQIVND (reference sequence). CDR3 length: 14 amino acids. The CDR3 DNA is TGTGCCAGTAGTATGGACAGGGTCGGCACTGAAGCTTTCTTT. Amino acid sequence: CASSMDRVGTEAFF.

The V call is TRBV30, the J call TRBJ2-1, with 10 positions matching TRBD1. The length of the CDR3 is 12 residues. Germline lookup yields CDR1 GTSNPN and CDR2 SVGIG (reference sequence). V shed 2 bases, J shed 11 bases, and the junction held 3 bases outside the gene matches. In DNA form, the CDR3 reads TGTGCCTGGAGTCAGGACAGGGGGAAGCAGTTCTTC. Its protein is CAWSQDRGKQFF.

The table lists this clone with a few counts. The chain employs TRBV2 and TRBJ2-5, with D possibly matching TRBD1 (6 bases). The CDR3 consists of 13 residues. V lost 4 bases to trimming and J lost 3 bases, with 9 bases between them. Germline V CDR1 and CDR2: SNHLY, FYNNEI. CDR3 nucleotides: TGTGCCAGCAGTGCAAACAGGGAAGAGACCCAGTACTTC. Its protein product is CASSANREETQYF.

The rearrangement links TRBV9 to TRBJ2-6; possibly TRBD1 or TRBD2 for D (5 bases each). The CDR3 totals 15 residues. Looked up from germline, CDR1 is SGDLS and CDR2 is YYNGEE. The germline V and J ends were trimmed by 0 bases and 3 bases, with 7 bases remaining between them. CDR3 region: CASSVEGRGANVLTF. The CDR3, as DNA: TGTGCCAGCAGCGTAGAGGGACGTGGGGCCAACGTCCTGACTTTC.

The CDR3 loop is CASSPRRPGGTDTQYF. In nucleotides, the CDR3 is TGTGCCAGCAGCCCTAGACGGCCCGGGGGCACAGATACGCAGTATTTT. This sequence joins TRBV7-2 and TRBJ2-3, with TRBD2 as a possible D gene (5 bases). The germline V gene encodes CDR1 SGHTA and CDR2 FQGNSA. With 5 bases removed from V and 1 base from J, the gap between germline ends came to 16 bases. This CDR3 is built from 16 residues.

This clone was seen repeatedly, ten times or more. The chain combines TRBV25-1 with TRBJ2-4, with D tentatively TRBD2 (6 bases). CDR1 and CDR2 (germline): MGHDK, SYGVNS. Trimming stripped 6 bases from V and 9 bases from J, with 15 bases between. The CDR3 contains 13 residues. CDR3 sequence: CASRPLAEGIQYF. In nucleotides, the CDR3 is TGTGCCAGCAGACCCCTCGCGGAGGGCATTCAGTACTTC.

This chain joins TRBV7-2 and TRBJ2-1; 14 nucleotides align to TRBD2. The CDR3 has 15 amino acids. The J segment lost 8 bases and the V segment lost 3 bases, leaving 3 bases of the junction unmatched. The germline CDR1 and CDR2 sequences are SGHTA and FQGNSA. The CDR3 here is CASSLTSGRVYEQFF. The CDR3 coding sequence is TGTGCCAGCAGCTTGACTAGCGGGAGGGTCTATGAGCAGTTCTTC.

This clone came up a few times. The chain uses TRBV2 and TRBJ2-7; D call uncertain. This CDR3 comprises 14 residues. V lost 6 bases to trimming and J lost 2 bases, with 14 bases between them. CDR1 is SNHLY, CDR2 FYNNEI, per germline. CDR3 sequence reads: CASSDKLSAYEQYF. The CDR3 DNA follows: TGTGCCAGCAGCGACAAACTATCAGCCTACGAGCAGTACTTC.

The J gene is TRBJ2-5, the V gene TRBV30; D gene unclear. The CDR3 consists of 13 residues. V lost 2 bases and J lost 5, with 12 bases in between. Germline V gene sequence: CDR1 GTSNPN, CDR2 SVGIG (reference sequence). Here the CDR3 reads CAWSHQASETQYF. The CDR3 nucleotides are TGTGCCTGGAGTCACCAGGCTTCGGAGACCCAGTACTTC.

This clone was observed a handful of times. This sequence joins TRBV5-8 and TRBJ1-1, with D unclear. Trimming removed 4 bases from V and 7 bases from J, with 8 bases in between. The germline CDR1 and CDR2 sequences are SGHTS and YDEGEE. The CDR3 length is 11 residues. CDR3 nucleotides: TGTGCCAGCAGCGAAAAAATTGAAGCTTTCTTT. This gives the protein CASSEKIEAFF.

The V and J genes are TRBV2 and TRBJ2-1, with D maybe TRBD2 (5 bases). Trimming removed 1 base from V and 4 bases from J, with 14 bases in between. CDR1 and CDR2 (germline): SNHLY, FYNNEI. The CDR3 extends over 16 amino acids. This CDR3 is CASSEGRGLAYNEQFF. The CDR3 DNA follows: TGTGCCAGCAGTGAAGGGCGAGGGCTAGCATACAATGAGCAGTTCTTC.

The gene calls are TRBV20-1 and TRBJ2-5; 8 nucleotides agree with TRBD2. Unmatched junction bases numbered 3, after V lost 3 bases and J lost 9 bases. Germline loops: CDR1 DFQATT, CDR2 SNEGSKA (reference sequence). The CDR3 is made up of 11 amino acids. CDR3: CSASSGKAQYF. The CDR3 coding sequence is TGCAGTGCTAGTAGCGGGAAGGCCCAGTACTTC.

J is TRBJ2-3 and V is TRBV7-2; 9 bases agree with TRBD2. J lost 2 bases, V lost 2 bases, and 8 bases had no gene match. CDR1 SGHTA and CDR2 FQGNSA come from the germline V gene. The CDR3 is made up of 17 amino acids. CDR3 in DNA: TGTGCCAGCAGCTTAATGGCTAGCGGGGCCCTCACAGATACGCAGTATTTT. Encoded protein: CASSLMASGALTDTQYF.

This clone was seen many times. This chain uses TRBV7-2 with TRBJ2-3, with 7 bases that match TRBD2. Trimming took 3 bases from V and 3 from J; bases not matched to a gene: 3. CDR1 and CDR2 from the germline V gene are SGHTA and FQGNSA. The CDR3 is 14 residues long. CDR3 loop: CASSFRLATDTQYF. The CDR3 DNA reads as TGTGCCAGCAGCTTCCGACTAGCAACAGATACGCAGTATTTT.

This clone was detected a few times. The V call is TRBV7-2, the J call TRBJ1-2; the D is unclear. The germline CDR1 and CDR2 sequences are SGHTA and FQGNSA. There are 15 residues in the CDR3. V lost 0 bases and J lost 4, with 12 bases in between. This CDR3 is CASSLARRQTYGYTF. CDR3 nucleotides: TGTGCCAGCAGCTTAGCGCGGAGGCAGACCTATGGCTACACCTTC.

The chain joins TRBV27 to TRBJ1-2; D unresolved. CDR3 length: 15 amino acids. The germline V gene encodes CDR1 MNHEY and CDR2 SMNVEV (reference sequence). Trimming shortened V by 5 bases and J by 1 base, and 14 bases separated the two germline ends. The CDR3: CASSRTLTRNYGYTF. Written as DNA, the CDR3 is TGTGCCAGCAGTCGGACCCTAACACGTAACTATGGCTACACCTTC.

The genes are TRBV30 and TRBJ1-1; D uncertain. CDR1 is GTSNPN, CDR2 SVGIG, per germline (reference sequence). There are 12 residues in the CDR3. Between the trimmed V and J ends, which lost 3 bases and 10 bases, there was a span of 15 bases. CDR3 nucleotide sequence: TGTGCCTGGAGGAGGGTTCGCTTGGGAGCTTTCTTT. It translates to CAWRRVRLGAFF.

This clone occurred a few times. The V gene is TRBV2, the J gene TRBJ1-1; D call uncertain. Germline CDR1 and CDR2: SNHLY and FYNNEI. V was pared by 7 bases and J by 2 bases, with 8 bases between. The CDR3 runs 12 residues. The CDR3, as DNA: TGTGCCAGCAAATCACACAACACTGAAGCTTTCTTT. Translated: CASKSHNTEAFF.

This rearrangement joins TRBV29-1 to TRBJ2-1, with 11 bases fitting TRBD1. The germline gives CDR1 SQVTM, CDR2 ANQGSEA. J lost 5 bases, V lost 5 bases, and 5 bases had no gene match. There are 14 residues in the CDR3. Here the CDR3 DNA reads TGCAGCGTTTCTTCGGACAGGGGGCACAATGAGCAGTTCTTC. Its protein is CSVSSDRGHNEQFF.